These 12 T cell receptor beta chains originate from one sample sequenced in a study of T cells in Graves' hyperthyroidism and ophthalmopathy. Amplified regions were TCR beta CDR3 sequences from RNA transcripts. The TCR CDR3 was amplified in a first-round RT-PCR using the HTBI primer set. One entry per CDR3 protein results from TCRdb running MiXCR on the multiplex PCR reads. The table includes roughly 570,000 distinct CDR3 sequences, about half detected once. The sequenced sample consisted of peripheral blood or thyroid tissue (not recorded which). The receptors shown here come from an adult woman with Graves' disease, either hyperthyroidism or ophthalmopathy (not recorded which).

The chain combines TRBV2 with TRBJ1-2, with TRBD1 matching over 7 bases. Germline lookup yields CDR1 SNHLY and CDR2 FYNNEI. The ends lost 9 bases at V and 8 bases at J; junction bases unmatched: 18. The CDR3 covers 15 residues. The CDR3 protein is CARGTLPTGREGYTF. For the CDR3, the DNA is TGTGCCAGAGGAACCCTCCCGACAGGGAGGGAAGGCTACACCTTC.

The chain joins TRBV12-3 or TRBV12-4 to TRBJ1-5; no clear D. The CDR3 has 16 residues. With 4 bases removed from V and 1 base from J, the gap between germline ends came to 14 bases. The CDR3 nucleotides are TGTGCCAGCAGTTGGCCGGGGAGAGGGAGCAATCAGCCCCAGCATTTT. It translates to CASSWPGRGSNQPQHF.

This clonotype was seen many times. J is TRBJ1-1 and V is TRBV7-3; D not resolved. The V end lost 2 bases, the J end lost 5 bases, and 9 bases lay between the germline ends. This CDR3 region has 13 residues. Germline V lookup: CDR1 SGHTA, CDR2 FQGTGA. CDR3 sequence (DNA): TGTGCCAGCAGCTTATATATGGATACTGAAGCTTTCTTT. Amino acid sequence: CASSLYMDTEAFF.

The chain uses TRBV6-1 and TRBJ2-7; possibly TRBD1 for D (6 bases). Trimming shortened V by 6 bases and J by 3 bases, and 12 bases separated the two germline ends. The CDR3 covers 13 residues. CDR1 is MNHNS, CDR2 SASEGT, per germline. The CDR3: CASRTTGYYEQYF. Here the CDR3 DNA reads TGTGCCAGCAGGACGACAGGATACTACGAGCAGTACTTC.

This clonotype was counted ten times or more. The V gene is TRBV10-3, the J gene TRBJ2-5; the match to TRBD2 covers 7 bases. Unmatched junction bases numbered 6, after V lost 0 bases and J lost 2 bases. CDR1 and CDR2 from the germline V gene are ENHRY and SYGVKD. The CDR3 has 16 amino acids. This CDR3 is CAISESPSGDQETQYF. The CDR3 coding sequence is TGTGCCATCAGTGAGTCTCCCAGCGGGGATCAAGAGACCCAGTACTTC.

This clonotype was picked up many times. The V and J genes are TRBV6-5 and TRBJ2-7; D may be TRBD2 (6 bases). CDR3 length equals 13 residues. CDR1 MNHEY and CDR2 SVGAGI come from the germline V gene. Trimming cost V 6 bases and J 4 bases, with 13 bases left between them. The chain's CDR3 is CASSRSGRYEQYF. The CDR3 DNA follows: TGTGCCAGCAGCCGTAGCGGCAGGTACGAGCAGTACTTC.

A note on this clonotype: One base away lies a much larger clone, so this may be a sequencing read error. The CDR3 end shows no conserved phenylalanine or tryptophan, and so a read error is likely. This chain connects TRBV2 to TRBJ1-1; D is perhaps TRBD1 (6 bases). This CDR3 is built from 14 residues. Deletions cut 6 bases from V and 3 bases from J, with 14 bases between. The germline V gene has CDR1 SNHLY and CDR2 FYNNEI. The CDR3 sequence is CASRVLDSYTEAFL. DNA for the CDR3: TGTGCCAGCAGGGTCCTGGACAGTTACACTGAAGCTTTCCTT.

The chain carries TRBV7-2 and TRBJ2-7; D gene unclear. Per germline, CDR1 SGHTA and CDR2 FQGNSA. This CDR3 region has 14 residues. The ends were cut back, 7 bases at V and 7 bases at J, with 20 bases in the middle. The CDR3 sequence: CASTYWRWTGEQYF. CDR3 in DNA: TGTGCCAGCACCTACTGGCGGTGGACCGGGGAGCAGTACTTC.

The V call is TRBV20-1, the J call TRBJ1-1, with D unresolved. Germline CDR1 DFQATT, CDR2 SNEGSKA (reference sequence). V shed 8 bases and J shed 4 bases, with 17 bases lying between them. The length of the CDR3 is 13 residues. The CDR3: CSPGLNSGTEAFF. DNA for the CDR3: TGCAGTCCTGGACTCAATAGCGGCACTGAAGCTTTCTTT.

At least ten counts were recorded for this clonotype. This sequence joins TRBV10-3 and TRBJ2-2, with D possibly TRBD2 on 6 matching bases. Germline lookup yields CDR1 ENHRY and CDR2 SYGVKD. Trimming left V 3 bases short and J 4 bases short, with 9 bases between. This CDR3 comprises 14 residues. CDR3 sequence: CAISDLGGTGELFF. The CDR3 DNA is TGTGCCATCAGTGACTTGGGGGGCACCGGGGAGCTGTTTTTT.

V is TRBV20-1 and J is TRBJ1-5; D gene uncertain. The V and J ends lost 1 base and 0 bases respectively, with 10 bases between them. Looked up from germline, CDR1 is DFQATT and CDR2 is SNEGSKA (reference sequence). This CDR3 has 15 amino acids. CDR3 sequence reads: CSARVVGYSNQPQHF. CDR3 DNA: TGCAGTGCTAGAGTGGTCGGATATAGCAATCAGCCCCAGCATTTT.

This clonotype was observed many times. This CDR3 reads CASIRLQGDYGYTF. The CDR3 DNA is TGTGCCAGCATCCGACTACAGGGGGACTATGGCTACACCTTC. The chain is built from TRBV7-2 and TRBJ1-2, with 8 positions matching TRBD1. This CDR3 is built from 14 residues. V was clipped by 7 bases and J by 3 bases; unmatched bases: 7. The germline V gene has CDR1 SGHTA and CDR2 FQGNSA.